This TCR beta chain was recovered during a study of identifying expanded T cells in peripheral blood. CDR1 SGHRS and CDR2 YFSETQ come from the germline V gene. This CDR3 is 15 amino acids long. The ends lost 2 bases at V and 0 bases at J; junction bases unmatched: 4. Profiled with immunoSEQ multiplex PCR; TCRdb holds only in-frame clones, not every one. The data contain approximately 94,000 clones, about 87% of them singletons. The chain carries TRBV5-1 and TRBJ1-1; 7 bases are shared with TRBD1. This receptor was taken from a person between 18 and 69 years old in good health. Sample: blood. CDR3 residues: CASSLSQGMNTEAFF. CDR3 nucleotide sequence: TGCGCCAGCAGCTTATCACAGGGGATGAACACTGAAGCTTTCTTT.